The rows below give T cell receptor beta chains drawn from one sample of a study of blood T cells in healthy people across ages. TCRdb passed the 5' RACE reads through MiXCR, listing each CDR3 protein once. The sample lists about 1.8 million distinct CDR3 sequences; about 49% were seen once. The sample consisted of blood. The receptors shown here come from a woman in her thirties or forties in good health. The CDR3 runs from the conserved cysteine through the conserved F or W. Each record gives: V gene, J gene, D gene, clone size, CDR3 length, CDR3 DNA, CDR3 protein. D genes are given only for firm matches. Clone size, where shown, is once, few, many, or a class for clones that have expanded.

v_gene: TRBV25-1
j_gene: TRBJ1-2
d_gene: .
abundance: .
len: 15
CDR3nt: TGTGCCAGCAGTGAAGGAGGAGGGCAGACTTCGCGCTACACCTTC
CDR3aa: CASSEGGGQTSRYTF

v_gene: TRBV20-1
j_gene: TRBJ2-7
d_gene: TRBD2
abundance: once
len: 12
CDR3nt: TGCAGTGCTGTGACGGGGGGTTCCGAGCAGTACTTC
CDR3aa: CSAVTGGSEQYF

v_gene: TRBV20-1
j_gene: TRBJ2-1
d_gene: TRBD2
abundance: .
len: 15
CDR3nt: TGCAGTGCTAGAGTTACTAGCGGGGGGCGGAATGAGCAGTTCTTC
CDR3aa: CSARVTSGGRNEQFF

v_gene: TRBV6-1
j_gene: TRBJ2-3
d_gene: .
abundance: .
len: 13
CDR3nt: TGTGCCAGCAGGTTCCTGAGATCAGATACGCAGTATTTT
CDR3aa: CASRFLRSDTQYF

v_gene: TRBV14
j_gene: TRBJ2-5
d_gene: .
abundance: .
len: 14
CDR3nt: TGTGCCAGCAGCAAGGGGGTTTTAGGAGAGACCCAGTACTTC
CDR3aa: CASSKGVLGETQYF

v_gene: TRBV29-1
j_gene: TRBJ2-1
d_gene: .
abundance: once
len: 15
CDR3nt: TGCAGCGTTCCGACAGGACGCAGCTCCTACAATGAGCAGTTCTTC
CDR3aa: CSVPTGRSSYNEQFF

v_gene: TRBV20-1
j_gene: TRBJ1-1
d_gene: .
abundance: .
len: 13
CDR3nt: TGCAGTGCAAGACGGACGGGGGACACTGAAGCTTTCTTT
CDR3aa: CSARRTGDTEAFF

v_gene: TRBV20-1
j_gene: TRBJ2-4
d_gene: .
abundance: few
len: 13
CDR3nt: TGCAGTGCTAGGAAGGTAGCCAAAAACATTCAGTACTTC
CDR3aa: CSARKVAKNIQYF

v_gene: TRBV7-2
j_gene: TRBJ2-5
d_gene: TRBD2
abundance: .
len: 16
CDR3nt: TGTGCCAGCAGCCAAGCCAAGGGAGGGAAGATGGAGACCCAGTACTTC
CDR3aa: CASSQAKGGKMETQYF

v_gene: TRBV7-9
j_gene: TRBJ2-1
d_gene: .
abundance: .
len: 15
CDR3nt: TGTGCCAGCAGCTCAAAGGGTGACCCTCGCGATGAGCAGTTCTTC
CDR3aa: CASSSKGDPRDEQFF

v_gene: TRBV10-3
j_gene: TRBJ2-1
d_gene: .
abundance: .
len: 16
CDR3nt: TGTGCCATCAGTGGGTTTGCCCAATTCTCCTACAATGAGCAGTTCTTC
CDR3aa: CAISGFAQFSYNEQFF

v_gene: TRBV29-1
j_gene: TRBJ1-2
d_gene: .
abundance: .
len: 13
CDR3nt: TGCAGCGTTGAAAGGAACAAATTCTATGGCTACACCTTC
CDR3aa: CSVERNKFYGYTF

v_gene: TRBV27
j_gene: TRBJ2-5
d_gene: TRBD2
abundance: .
len: 16
CDR3nt: TGTGCCAGCAGTTTAGGCGGGGGGGCCTCAGGGGAGACCCAGTACTTC
CDR3aa: CASSLGGGASGETQYF

v_gene: TRBV5-1
j_gene: TRBJ2-1
d_gene: .
abundance: .
len: 13
CDR3nt: TGCGCCAGCAGCTTCAGGCCTTACAATGAGCAGTTCTTC
CDR3aa: CASSFRPYNEQFF

v_gene: TRBV20-1
j_gene: TRBJ2-1
d_gene: TRBD1
abundance: .
len: 12
CDR3nt: TGCAGTGCTTCGGACAGGGTCCATGAGCAGTTCTTC
CDR3aa: CSASDRVHEQFF

v_gene: TRBV24-1
j_gene: TRBJ1-2
d_gene: TRBD1
abundance: .
len: 15
CDR3nt: TGTGCCACCAGTGACCCGGGACAGCTAATCGGTGGCTACACCTTC
CDR3aa: CATSDPGQLIGGYTF

v_gene: TRBV6-6
j_gene: TRBJ2-5
d_gene: TRBD1
abundance: few
len: 14
CDR3nt: TGTGCCAGCAGTCTACAGGGGGCCTGGGAGACCCAGTACTTC
CDR3aa: CASSLQGAWETQYF

v_gene: TRBV4-3
j_gene: TRBJ1-1
d_gene: TRBD1
abundance: .
len: 14
CDR3nt: TGCGCCAGCAGCCCGGACAGGGGGCAAACTGAAGCTTTCTTT
CDR3aa: CASSPDRGQTEAFF

v_gene: TRBV7-2
j_gene: TRBJ2-5
d_gene: TRBD1
abundance: few
len: 14
CDR3nt: TGTGCCAGCAGACCGACAGGGATCGGGGAGACCCAGTACTTC
CDR3aa: CASRPTGIGETQYF

v_gene: TRBV3-1
j_gene: TRBJ2-1
d_gene: TRBD2
abundance: few
len: 19
CDR3nt: TGTGCCAGCAGCCCCCGAGCTCTAGCGGGGGCAAGCTCCTACAATGAGCAGTTCTTC
CDR3aa: CASSPRALAGASSYNEQFF

v_gene: TRBV24-1
j_gene: TRBJ2-3
d_gene: .
abundance: few
len: 15
CDR3nt: TGTGCCACCAGTGAACCACGGGGGCCCACAGATACGCAGTATTTT
CDR3aa: CATSEPRGPTDTQYF